Listed below are T cell receptor beta chains from one sample, sequenced in a study of tumor-infiltrating lymphocytes in oesophageal squamous cell carcinoma. TCRdb reprocessed the PCR reads via MiXCR and lists one record per CDR3 protein. The sample yields 10,000 or so distinct CDR3 sequences, around 54% seen once. Sequencing was done on a sample of esophageal tumor tissue. The receptors originated from a female donor with esophageal squamous cell carcinoma. CDR3s leave out the opening cysteine and the closing phenylalanine or tryptophan. Clone size is not always given. Where it is, it says once, few, many or a class for expanded clones.

>.|TRBV27|.
ASSLGRELEQF
>.|TRBV9|.
ASSASSQGGNEQF
>TRBJ2-1|TRBV7-3|.
ASSSSRNTEAF
>TRBJ2-2|TRBV15|many
ATRTSTGGRRVGELF
>TRBJ2-1|TRBV12-3/TRBV12-4|large
ASSLDGALAEQF
>TRBJ2-6|TRBV12-3/TRBV12-4|once
ASDDGLAGGGGLSGANVLT
>.|TRBV15|.
ATSRAVASGSYEQY
>TRBJ1-5|TRBV6-1|.
ASSRNSNQPQH
>.|TRBV7-8|.
ASSKGYGTETYYNEQF
>TRBJ2-5|TRBV12-3/TRBV12-4|.
ASSPLGGEQY
>TRBJ2-1|TRBV28|.
ASSPMVGEKRNEQF
>TRBJ1-4|TRBV7-4|.
ASYEGRVGEKLF
>TRBJ2-7|TRBV7-4|.
ASSLAAGDEQY
>.|TRBV7-2|once
ASSTASDSAYEQY
>.|TRBV11-2|.
ASSSRAGVEQY
>.|TRBV7-3|.
ASDRPTYNEQF
>TRBJ2-6|TRBV7-3|few
ASSLVAGANVLT
>TRBJ2-1|TRBV7-2|.
ASSYDRGPYNEQF
>TRBJ2-1|TRBV28|.
ASSISARSLI
>TRBJ1-1|TRBV11-2|.
ASSFVNTEAF